These 21 T cell receptor beta chains originate from one sample sequenced in a study of shared clonotypes between healthy human individuals. Only in-frame clones appear in the TCRdb table, and some are missing; sequencing was by immunoSEQ multiplex PCR. The profile shows about 460,000 clones, approximately 80% of them singletons. Material for sequencing was PBMCs. The receptors derive from a woman in her forties in good health. Some clones in this sample may be carry-over from other donors' samples.

The chain is built from TRBV7-3 and TRBJ1-2, with D maybe TRBD1 (5 bases). Germline CDR1 SGHTA, CDR2 FQGTGA. This CDR3 comprises 14 residues. The V end lost 5 bases, the J end lost 8 bases, and 18 bases lay between the germline ends. The CDR3, as DNA: TGTGCCAGCAGCCCAGGCGGGGGTTTGAGGGGCTACACCTTC. Its translation: CASSPGGGLRGYTF.

For the CDR3, the DNA is TGTGCCAGCAGCCCTACTAGGTCCAACACCGGGGAGCTGTTTTTT. Its translation is CASSPTRSNTGELFF. The chain uses TRBV9 and TRBJ2-2; maybe TRBD2 (5 bases). The V and J ends lost 4 bases and 2 bases respectively, with 12 bases between them. The CDR3 loop spans 15 amino acids. Germline V gene sequence: CDR1 SGDLS, CDR2 YYNGEE.

Points on this clone: Germline and junction disagree at one end, which may indicate a read error. The V call is TRBV11-2, the J call TRBJ2-3; 7 positions match TRBD2. This CDR3 is 15 amino acids long. CDR1 is SGHAT, CDR2 FQNNGV, per germline. CDR3 bases: TGTACCAGCAGCTTTTGGGGGGGTTCTCCAGATACACAGTATTTT. Translating gives CTSSFWGGSPDTQYF.

V and J are TRBV6-5 and TRBJ2-2, with D hard to call. The CDR3 has 15 amino acids. Trimming cost V 5 bases and J 3 bases, with 13 bases left between them. Germline loops: CDR1 MNHEY, CDR2 SVGAGI. DNA for the CDR3: TGTGCCAGCAGTGCAACTGGTCGGGACACCGGGGAGCTGTTTTTT. Translated: CASSATGRDTGELFF.

This clone was seen many times. This CDR3 is also generated by other DNA sequences in the sample. The CDR3 DNA follows: TGTGCCATCAGTGAGTCAGGGACAGTTGGCTACACCTTC. Translating it yields CAISESGTVGYTF. The chain joins TRBV10-3 to TRBJ1-2; TRBD1 aligns across 7 bases. The CDR3 is made up of 13 amino acids. CDR1 is ENHRY and CDR2 is SYGVKD in the germline V gene. Trimming removed 0 bases from V and 7 bases from J; junction bases left unmatched: 2.

This sequence joins TRBV5-1 and TRBJ2-1; 9 bases match TRBD1. Germline V gene sequence: CDR1 SGHRS, CDR2 YFSETQ. The V gene end was trimmed by 0 bases and the J gene end by 1 base; junction bases not matched to a gene: 2. There are 16 residues in the CDR3. In DNA form, the CDR3 reads TGCGCCAGCAGCTTGGATGGGACAGGGTCCTACAATGAGCAGTTCTTC. Translating gives CASSLDGTGSYNEQFF.

The chain uses TRBV9 and TRBJ1-3; unclear D gene. Germline CDR1 reads SGDLS; CDR2 reads YYNGEE. Deletions cut 6 bases from V and 0 bases from J, with 19 bases between. The CDR3 is 17 residues long. The DNA of the CDR3 is TGTGCCAGCACCCCGAGGGAGGGCCCCCTCTCTGGAAACACCATATATTTT. Protein product: CASTPREGPLSGNTIYF.

The chain joins TRBV25-1 to TRBJ2-5; 7 bases fit TRBD1. V lost 4 bases to trimming and J lost 4 bases; unmatched junction nucleotides: 12. The length of the CDR3 is 16 residues. Germline CDR1 reads MGHDK; CDR2 reads SYGVNS. The CDR3 region is CASSAHRGELRETQYF. The CDR3 DNA follows: TGTGCCAGCAGTGCCCACAGGGGAGAGCTTCGAGAGACCCAGTACTTC.

The V and J genes are TRBV28 and TRBJ1-1; TRBD1 is a possible D gene (5 bases). Germline loops: CDR1 MDHEN, CDR2 SYDVKM. The CDR3 is 12 amino acids. V shed 3 bases and J shed 11 bases, with 13 bases lying between them. CDR3 nucleotides: TGTGCCAGCAGTTTTTGGGCAGGGCGGGCTTTCTTT. Translation: CASSFWAGRAFF. Full variable domain (missing parts from reference TRBV28 and TRBJ1-1): DVKVTQSSRYLVKRTGEKVFLECVQDMDHENMFWYRQDPGLGLRLIYFSYDVKMKEKGDIPEGYSVSREKKERFSLILESASTNQTSMYLCASSFWAGRAFFGQGTRLTVV.

The V call is TRBV18, the J call TRBJ2-5; 7 bases map to TRBD2. Unmatched junction bases numbered 8, after V lost 5 bases and J lost 2 bases. The CDR3 loop spans 15 amino acids. Germline CDR1 KGHSH, CDR2 LQKENI. The CDR3, as DNA: TGTGCCAGCTCAAGAGGAGCCGGGGGGCAAGAGACCCAGTACTTC. It codes for CASSRGAGGQETQYF.

This rearrangement joins TRBV29-1 to TRBJ2-2; D is undetermined. V was trimmed by 3 bases and J by 6 bases, leaving 5 bases between them. Per the germline V gene, CDR1 is SQVTM and CDR2 is ANQGSEA. This CDR3 comprises 11 residues. The CDR3 is CSVDDAGELFF. The DNA for the CDR3 is TGCAGCGTTGACGACGCCGGGGAGCTGTTTTTT.

This rearrangement joins TRBV5-6 to TRBJ1-1; TRBD1 matches 11 bases. CDR1 is SGHDT, CDR2 YYEEEE, per germline. The junction had 9 bases not matched to a gene; V was cut back by 0 bases and J by 5 bases. The length of the CDR3 is 17 residues. The CDR3 here is CASSLAGTGGRRTEAFF. The DNA for the CDR3 is TGTGCCAGCAGCTTGGCCGGGACAGGGGGTCGGAGGACTGAAGCTTTCTTT.

This clone has only a few counts. The rearrangement uses TRBV5-1 and TRBJ2-1; D call uncertain. Germline assignment: CDR1 SGHRS and CDR2 YFSETQ. The CDR3 length is 13 residues. The V end lost 5 bases, the J end lost 4 bases, and 10 bases lay between the germline ends. Written as DNA, the CDR3 is TGCGCCAGCAGACCTCTAGGGTACAATGAGCAGTTCTTC. It yields the protein CASRPLGYNEQFF.

As to this clone: One base separates it from a far larger clone, so it is likely a read error. This chain joins TRBV30 and TRBJ1-5; a weak D match, TRBD1 (5 bases). In germline, CDR1 is GTSNPN, CDR2 SVGIG (reference sequence). The CDR3 spans 15 residues. V was clipped by 0 bases and J by 4 bases, with 13 bases between them. For the CDR3, the DNA is TGTGCCTGGAGTGTAAGGGGCGGGTCTAATCAGCCCCAGCATTTT. Protein sequence: CAWSVRGGSNQPQHF.

This chain uses TRBV7-9 with TRBJ1-3; 7 bases are a match to TRBD1. Germline-derived CDR1 and CDR2 are SEHNR and FQNEAQ (reference sequence). V lost 5 bases, J lost 4 bases, and 5 bases stayed unmatched. The CDR3 sequence is 14 residues long. The CDR3 coding sequence is TGTGCCAGCAGCCAGGGACAGCGCGGAAACACCATATATTTT. Protein product: CASSQGQRGNTIYF.

V gene TRBV10-3 combines with J gene TRBJ1-2; D might be TRBD1 (6 bases). The germline V gene has CDR1 ENHRY and CDR2 SYGVKD. This CDR3 is 14 amino acids long. Trimming left V 1 base short and J 4 bases short, with 10 bases between. The CDR3 protein is CAISEYREGYGYTF. CDR3 nucleotide sequence: TGTGCCATCAGTGAGTACAGGGAAGGCTATGGCTACACCTTC.

The chain recombines TRBV27 with TRBJ1-5; TRBD1 matches 10 bases. Trimming removed 2 bases from V and 0 bases from J; junction bases left unmatched: 13. CDR1 is MNHEY, CDR2 SMNVEV, per germline (reference sequence). The CDR3 runs to 20 residues. CDR3 coding DNA: TGTGCCAGCAGTTTACCCACCGGGACAGGGGAGCTTTATAGCAATCAGCCCCAGCATTTT. Amino acids: CASSLPTGTGELYSNQPQHF.

Worth noting for this clone: A read error likely explains this, since a far larger clone differs by one base. The rearrangement uses TRBV10-1 and TRBJ1-1; the match to TRBD1 covers 7 bases. CDR1 is WNHNN, CDR2 SYGVQD, per germline (reference sequence). The CDR3 is 13 residues long. V gave up 6 bases and J gave up 3 bases; unmatched junction bases: 4. The CDR3 spells CASRQGTDTEAFF. CDR3 DNA sequence: TGCGCCAGCAGACAGGGGACGGACACTGAAGCTTTCTTT.

This clone has a single count. A read error is the likely source, as a far larger clone sits one nucleotide away. The rearrangement uses TRBV18 and TRBJ2-7; D might be TRBD1 or TRBD2, each matching 5 bases. V gave up 5 bases and J gave up 0 bases, with 11 bases separating them. The germline CDR1 and CDR2 sequences are KGHSH and LQKENI. This CDR3 is built from 14 residues. CDR3 region: CASSSRGSSYEQYF. CDR3 DNA: TGTGCCAGCTCATCACGGGGCAGCTCCTACGAGCAGTACTTC. Based on the CDR3 plus reference TRBV18 and TRBJ2-7, the full variable domain is NAGVMQNPRHLVRRRGQEARLRCSPMKGHSHVYWYRQLPEEGLKFMVYLQKENIIDESGMPKERFSAEFPKEGPSILRIQQVVRGDSAAYFCASSSRGSSYEQYFGPGTRLTVT.

This chain uses TRBV5-8 with TRBJ2-7; 11 bases line up with TRBD1. The germline gives CDR1 SGHTS, CDR2 YDEGEE. With V trimmed by 4 bases and J by 6 bases, 12 bases remained unmatched. The CDR3 runs to 16 residues. For the CDR3, the DNA is TGTGCCAGCAGCGGGACCCCCGGGACAGGGGGTTCCGAGCAGTACTTC. It translates to CASSGTPGTGGSEQYF. Filled out from reference TRBV5-8 and TRBJ2-7, the complete variable domain reads EAGVTQSPTHLIKTRGQQATLRCSPISGHTSVYWYQQALGLGLQFLLWYDEGEERNRGNFPPRFSGRQFPNYSSELNVNALELEDSALYLCASSGTPGTGGSEQYFGPGTRLTVT.

This clone was counted ten times or more. The V call is TRBV5-4, the J call TRBJ2-7; 8 bases fit TRBD2. CDR3 length: 15 amino acids. J was trimmed by 1 base and V by 1 base; bases with no gene match: 4. Germline CDR1 reads SGHNT; CDR2 reads YYREEE (reference sequence). CDR3 in DNA: TGTGCCAGCAGCTTGAGTAGCGGGATTTCCTACGAGCAGTACTTC. It yields the protein CASSLSSGISYEQYF. The entire variable domain, with the rest obtained from reference TRBV5-4 and TRBJ2-7, is as follows: ETGVTQSPTHLIKTRGQQVTLRCSSQSGHNTVSWYQQALGQGPQFIFQYYREEENGRGNFPPRFSGLQFPNYSSELNVNALELDDSALYLCASSLSSGISYEQYFGPGTRLTVT.